Listed below are T cell receptor beta chains from one sample, sequenced in a study of identical twins. TCRdb called the 5' RACE reads again in MiXCR, with one record for every CDR3 protein. Of 1,800,000 or so distinct CDR3 sequences in the sample, about 31% were seen once. The material sequenced was cord blood. The receptors originated from a newborn girl in good health. The CDR3 runs from the conserved cysteine through the conserved F or W. D genes are given only for firm matches. Only part of the rows carry a size: once, few, many, or a class if the clone is expanded.

clone size	CDR3 length	V gene	J gene	D gene	CDR3 protein
few	13	TRBV3-1	TRBJ1-2	-	CASSHRAVDGYTF
-	15	TRBV12-3/TRBV12-4	TRBJ1-2	TRBD1	CASSLSYYDRGGYTF
few	15	TRBV4-2	TRBJ2-5	TRBD2	CASSQVRLAEETQYF
few	16	TRBV27	TRBJ2-7	TRBD2	CASSLRWAGESSEQYF
few	16	TRBV27	TRBJ2-3	TRBD2	CASSSRTRPFADTQYF
-	15	TRBV20-1	TRBJ1-2	TRBD1	CSARPGTGESYGYTF
few	11	TRBV24-1	TRBJ1-1	-	CATGDRTEAFF
-	17	TRBV3-1	TRBJ2-1	TRBD2	CASSRLSGRARYNEQFF
few	18	TRBV3-1	TRBJ2-3	TRBD2	CASSQALAGVGVTDTQYF
-	15	TRBV18	TRBJ2-7	-	CASSPALSTFYEQYF
few	13	TRBV20-1	TRBJ2-7	TRBD2	CSARVLATYEQYF
-	15	TRBV11-2	TRBJ2-1	-	CASSLEVAGLGEQFF
few	15	TRBV7-9	TRBJ2-5	TRBD2	CASSRTSGLQQTQYF
-	12	TRBV12-3/TRBV12-4	TRBJ1-4	-	CASGPANEKLFF
-	10	TRBV12-3/TRBV12-4	TRBJ2-4	-	CASRRDGQYF
-	14	TRBV6-1	TRBJ2-3	TRBD2	CAIGPGLVSDTQYF
few	16	TRBV10-3	TRBJ2-1	-	CAISERRDHTYNEQFF
-	15	TRBV7-2	TRBJ1-6	-	CASSLVAGSSSPLHF
-	15	TRBV5-1	TRBJ1-1	-	CASSLVPGASTEAFF
many	16	TRBV10-3	TRBJ2-7	TRBD2	CAIREGRGGSSYEQYF
few	13	TRBV28	TRBJ1-1	-	CASSLRGKSEAFF
many	14	TRBV9	-	TRBD1	CASSVTDRGLEQYF
-	14	TRBV12-3/TRBV12-4	TRBJ2-1	TRBD1	CASSRDRTSNEPFF
-	15	TRBV7-2	TRBJ2-1	-	CASSLANTHSNEQFF
few	15	TRBV20-1	TRBJ1-2	TRBD1	CSASRTGGGIYGYTF
-	15	TRBV9	TRBJ1-2	-	CASSVDGGGAYGYTF
-	14	TRBV7-8	TRBJ2-5	-	CASSLNPARETQYF
-	15	TRBV10-3	TRBJ2-4	-	CAISPSLEGKNIQYF
-	14	TRBV28	TRBJ2-4	TRBD2	CAGRAGGTKNIQYF
-	18	TRBV6-1	TRBJ2-7	-	CASSEADGIWASGYEQYF
-	13	TRBV10-1	TRBJ1-1	-	CASSDLGRGEAFF
-	18	TRBV28	TRBJ2-3	-	CASSLLLRLPFSTDTQYF
many	14	TRBV27	TRBJ2-7	TRBD1	CASSKDRGPYEQYF
-	14	TRBV12-3/TRBV12-4	TRBJ2-3	-	CASTRRESTDTQYF
-	17	TRBV24-1	TRBJ2-1	-	CATSGSTEGLNYYEQFF
-	11	TRBV28	TRBJ1-5	-	CASSWRGPQHF
few	13	TRBV25-1	TRBJ2-1	-	CASTPGGSNEQFF
-	15	TRBV5-1	TRBJ1-1	-	CASSLAGPKNTEAFF
few	15	TRBV6-6	TRBJ1-5	-	CASSWSMGGYEPQHF
-	15	TRBV20-1	TRBJ2-5	TRBD2	CSAGDRGLAIDEQYF
many	12	TRBV3-1	TRBJ2-7	-	CASSQAGAEQYF
many	15	TRBV20-1	TRBJ2-3	TRBD2	CSATPGRGNTDTQYF
-	13	TRBV6-6	TRBJ2-3	-	CASFGGVTDTQYF
few	14	TRBV6-1	TRBJ1-2	-	CASSEALRAYGYTF
-	17	TRBV11-1	TRBJ2-2	-	CASSLVGLPGTTGELFF
-	18	TRBV7-2	TRBJ1-6	-	CASSLGQAGISYNSPLHF
-	15	TRBV7-9	TRBJ2-7	TRBD1	CASSSTGGASVEQYF
few	15	TRBV12-3/TRBV12-4	TRBJ1-6	-	CASSPYRGYNSPLHF